Below are 20 T cell receptor beta chains sequenced from a single sample in a study of post-analysis software for immune sequencing data (dated by TCRdb to the mid-2010s). Broad study findings and their caveats: Patients showed significantly higher frequencies than controls for about 5 TRBV segments, among them TRBV5-6, TRBV5-1 and TRBV20-1.

The antigens for these receptors are not known. Libraries were prepared through PCR. Sequencer: Illumina HiSeq 2500. Unique molecular identifiers were incorporated into TCR beta cDNA libraries to reduce PCR and sequencing biases. TCRdb cleaned the public reads at Q25 with fastp, built clones with MiXCR and kept in-frame beta chains. When rows share a CDR3 protein, they turn into one entry using the most common DNA and genes. This sample lists roughly 870,000 distinct CDR3 sequences; around 53% were detected once. The top ten hold over 4% of the sample. The sequenced sample consisted of blood. The origin of the receptors is a girl aged 5 to 17 with multiple sclerosis.

This clonotype was detected only a few times. V and J are TRBV15 and TRBJ2-7; TRBD2 matches at 11 bases. V dropped 4 bases and J dropped 2; count of bases not matched to a gene: 7. The CDR3 sequence is 16 residues long. Germline V lookup: CDR1 LNHNV, CDR2 YYDKDF (reference sequence). CDR3 bases: TGTGCCACCAGCACGCCTAGCGGGAGGTCCCCCTACGAGCAGTACTTC. Amino acids: CATSTPSGRSPYEQYF.

This clonotype occurred a few times. V is TRBV7-6 and J is TRBJ2-1, with 7 nucleotides matching TRBD2. This CDR3 is built from 13 residues. The ends lost 2 bases at V and 7 bases at J; junction bases unmatched: 2. Germline lookup yields CDR1 SGHVS and CDR2 FNYEAQ. CDR3: CASSLSSGNEQFF. The CDR3 DNA follows: TGTGCCAGCAGCTTATCTAGCGGTAATGAGCAGTTCTTC.

The V gene is TRBV5-4, the J gene TRBJ2-3, with D perhaps matching TRBD2 (6 bases). Trimming left V 0 bases short and J 4 bases short, with 15 bases between. From germline, CDR1 is SGHNT and CDR2 YYREEE (reference sequence). The CDR3 sequence is 16 residues long. CDR3 in DNA: TGTGCCAGCAGCTTGGGGTCGGGGGTTGGCTCAGATACGCAGTATTTT. Translation: CASSLGSGVGSDTQYF.

The CDR3 reads CASSLDRILGNQPQHF. The CDR3 DNA is TGTGCCAGCAGCTTAGACAGAATCTTGGGCAATCAGCCCCAGCATTTT. This sequence joins TRBV7-8 and TRBJ1-5; no clear D. The CDR3 totals 16 residues. V lost 1 base, J lost 2 bases, and 12 bases lay in between. Per germline, CDR1 SGHVS and CDR2 FQNEAQ.

This clonotype appeared a few times. The chain is built from TRBV3-1 and TRBJ1-2; D is perhaps TRBD1 (5 bases). The germline V and J ends were trimmed by 0 bases and 3 bases, with 8 bases remaining between them. The CDR3 is 14 amino acids. From germline, CDR1 is LGHDT and CDR2 YNNKEL (reference sequence). The CDR3 spells CASSQDLGHYGYTF. Here the CDR3 DNA reads TGTGCCAGCAGCCAAGATTTGGGGCACTATGGCTACACCTTC.

The chain is built from TRBV5-6 and TRBJ2-1; 13 bases align to TRBD2. This CDR3 comprises 16 residues. J was trimmed by 8 bases and V by 5 bases; bases with no gene match: 10. From germline, CDR1 is SGHDT and CDR2 YYEEEE. The CDR3 loop is CASSQILAGGQDEQFF. In DNA form, the CDR3 reads TGTGCCAGCAGTCAAATACTAGCGGGAGGGCAAGATGAGCAGTTCTTC.

V gene TRBV12-3 or TRBV12-4 combines with J gene TRBJ1-2; tentatively, D is TRBD1 (5 bases). V lost 7 bases and J 8 bases, leaving 11 bases between the germline ends. The CDR3 contains 11 residues. The CDR3 sequence is CASTGTEGYTF. The CDR3 DNA follows: TGTGCCAGCACGGGGACCGAAGGCTACACCTTC.

The table lists this clonotype with a few counts. Mismatch with germline at one junction end may stem from a read error. V gene TRBV20-1 combines with J gene TRBJ2-3; 8 bases map to TRBD2. This CDR3 contains 18 residues. CDR1 is DFQATT and CDR2 is SNEGSKA in the germline V gene (reference sequence). DNA of the CDR3: TGCAGCGCTACGAAACTTCTAGCGGGTAGACCAGGCACAGATACGCAGTATTTT. Protein product: CSATKLLAGRPGTDTQYF.

The CDR3 spells CASSQWTGREQYF. Here the CDR3 DNA reads TGTGCCAGCAGCCAATGGACAGGGCGCGAGCAGTACTTC. The chain carries TRBV4-2 and TRBJ2-7; 8 bases match TRBD1. This CDR3 is built from 13 residues. V shed 2 bases, J shed 6 bases, and the junction held 3 bases outside the gene matches. CDR1 is LGHNA and CDR2 is YNFKEQ in the germline V gene.

The rearrangement links TRBV5-6 to TRBJ2-1, with a possible D match to TRBD2 (5 bases). The CDR3 length is 16 residues. V was cut by 3 bases and J by 1 base, with 14 bases left in between. Germline CDR1 reads SGHDT; CDR2 reads YYEEEE. The CDR3 coding sequence is TGTGCCAGCAGCTCGTCTAGCTCCGCTTCCTACAATGAGCAGTTCTTC. Residues: CASSSSSSASYNEQFF. The complete variable domain, with remaining parts taken from reference TRBV5-6 and TRBJ2-1, reads DAGVTQSPTHLIKTRGQQVTLRCSPKSGHDTVSWYQQALGQGPQFIFQYYEEEERQRGNFPDRFSGHQFPNYSSELNVNALLLGDSALYLCASSSSSSASYNEQFFGPGTRLTVL.

There are a few counts of this clonotype. V is TRBV14 and J is TRBJ2-3; TRBD1 aligns across 7 bases. The germline CDR1 and CDR2 sequences are SGHDN and FVKESK. Losses at the gene ends were 4 bases for V and 6 bases for J; bases not matched to a gene: 10. The CDR3 extends over 15 amino acids. Written as DNA, the CDR3 is TGTGCCAGCAGCCGATTCGGGACAGTTGCGGATACGCAGTATTTT. Translation gives CASSRFGTVADTQYF.

A word on this clonotype: At one end the junction does not follow the germline gene, possibly because of a read error. The V and J genes are TRBV20-1 and TRBJ2-6, with TRBD1 identical over 7 bases. Germline CDR1 reads DFQATT; CDR2 reads SNEGSKA (reference sequence). The CDR3 length is 16 residues. The CDR3 sequence: CSASGQDRSGANVPTF. The CDR3 nucleotides read TGCAGTGCTAGCGGACAGGACCGCTCTGGGGCCAACGTCCCGACTTTC.

This sequence joins TRBV20-1 and TRBJ2-1; D possibly corresponds to TRBD2 (7 bases). The CDR3 spans 12 residues. Germline V gives CDR1 DFQATT, CDR2 SNEGSKA (reference sequence). Trimming removed 3 bases from V and 6 bases from J, with 9 bases in between. CDR3 coding DNA: TGCAGTGCTAGGAGGGGGGGCAATGAGCAGTTCTTC. Residues: CSARRGGNEQFF.

This chain connects TRBV7-9 to TRBJ2-7; 11 positions agree with TRBD1. The CDR3 length is 16 residues. The germline CDR1 and CDR2 sequences are SEHNR and FQNEAQ (reference sequence). V trimming: 5 bases; J trimming: 2 bases; junction bases outside the gene matches: 8. The CDR3 DNA reads as TGTGCCAGCAGCCAAGCTCCGGGACAGGGGGCCTACGAGCAGTACTTC. This codes for CASSQAPGQGAYEQYF.

This clonotype was counted a few times. The junction does not match germline at one end; this may be a read error. This chain connects TRBV13 to TRBJ2-7; D gene unclear. The CDR3 has 13 amino acids. CDR1 and CDR2 from the germline V gene are PRHDT and FYEKMQ (reference sequence). As DNA, the CDR3 is TGTGCCAGCAGCGTAGGAGTGGAAGTCGAGCAGTACTTC. It codes for CASSVGVEVEQYF.

V and J are TRBV25-1 and TRBJ2-3; D gene unclear. Germline CDR1 reads MGHDK; CDR2 reads SYGVNS. This CDR3 is built from 12 residues. V dropped 5 bases and J dropped 3 bases, with 6 bases sitting between them. The CDR3 sequence: CASSTATDTQYF. CDR3 nucleotides: TGTGCCAGCAGTACGGCGACAGATACGCAGTATTTT.

This chain joins TRBV7-9 and TRBJ2-5; TRBD2 is a possible D gene (5 bases). V gave up 5 bases and J gave up 0 bases, with 10 bases separating them. The CDR3 extends over 14 amino acids. The V gene's germline CDR1 is SEHNR and CDR2 FQNEAQ (reference sequence). The CDR3 here is CASSPGIYQETQYF. The CDR3 DNA reads as TGTGCCAGCAGCCCCGGGATTTACCAAGAGACCCAGTACTTC.

The chain employs TRBV5-5 and TRBJ1-5, with D tentatively TRBD1 (5 bases). Trimming shortened V by 0 bases and J by 0 bases, and 7 bases separated the two germline ends. This CDR3 comprises 15 residues. Germline loops: CDR1 SGHKS, CDR2 YYEKEE (reference sequence). The CDR3 DNA is TGTGCCAGCAGCTTGGACAGGTATAGCAATCAGCCCCAGCATTTT. Translated, it gives CASSLDRYSNQPQHF.

This chain links TRBV5-5 with TRBJ1-2, with D tentatively TRBD1 (6 bases). Germline V gene data show CDR1 as SGHKS and CDR2 as YYEKEE (reference sequence). V dropped 0 bases and J dropped 4 bases, with 13 bases sitting between them. The CDR3 totals 15 residues. The CDR3 sequence: CASSLGSGAAYGYTF. CDR3 coding DNA: TGTGCCAGCAGCTTGGGGTCAGGGGCTGCCTATGGCTACACCTTC.

Details on this clonotype: Given a much more abundant clone one base away, this may be a read error. V and J are TRBV7-3 and TRBJ2-4; D is perhaps TRBD1 or TRBD2 (6 bases each). This CDR3 is 16 amino acids long. V gave up 7 bases and J gave up 0 bases, with 16 bases separating them. The V gene's germline CDR1 is SGHTA and CDR2 FQGTGA. CDR3 DNA: TGTGCCAGCAACACCCCAGGGGACTTAGCCAAAAACATTCAGTACTTC. Its translation is CASNTPGDLAKNIQYF.